Described below is a single TCR beta chain sequence and its context. The sample comes from a study of OX40 agonist ivuxolimab in advanced cancers. Repertoires were generated with immunoSEQ multiplex PCR, while TCRdb's copy carries only in-frame clones and drops some. The table shows 42,000 or so clones, with roughly 82% occurring only once. Here the sequenced sample was CD4+ or CD8+ T cells sorted from blood, taken in a trial of the OX40 agonist ivuxolimab. The receptor was isolated from an adult with an advanced solid tumor such as melanoma, head and neck, liver or kidney cancer.

CDR3 sequence: CASSAGQTSRETQYF. The CDR3 region has the DNA TGTGCCAGCAGCGCGGGACAGACCTCTCGGGAGACCCAGTACTTC. The chain joins TRBV9 to TRBJ2-5; 7 nucleotides line up with TRBD1. The CDR3 is made up of 15 amino acids. From germline, CDR1 is SGDLS and CDR2 YYNGEE. The V segment lost 3 bases and the J segment 5 bases; nucleotides outside the gene matches: 10. The full variable domain, with the rest looked up from reference TRBV9 and TRBJ2-5, is DSGVTQTPKHLITATGQRVTLRCSPRSGDLSVYWYQQSLDQGLQFLIQYYNGEERAKGNILERFSAQQFPDLHSELNLSSLELGDSALYFCASSAGQTSRETQYFGPGTRLLVL.